These 11 T cell receptor beta chains share one sample of origin, sequenced in a study of beta chain features in type 1 diabetes. Expressed TCRB transcripts were sequenced, since all the RNA that had been isolated was reverse transcribed. Produced via immunoSEQ multiplex PCR; TCRdb's table is partial and in-frame only. Among 600,000 to 750,000 clones, roughly an eighth were seen once, and the ten largest hold around 0.12%. Study outcomes and limitations: Shorter TCRB CDR3s, moderately but significantly so, marked every one of the four CD4+ subsets in Type 1 diabetes patients.

These receptors lack a known antigen. The sequenced sample was naive CD4+ T cells from blood. The receptor set was obtained from a man aged 25-45 years with type 1 diabetes.

This clone was observed a handful of times. This chain joins TRBV11-2 and TRBJ2-1; the match to TRBD1 covers 8 bases. In germline, CDR1 is SGHAT, CDR2 FQNNGV. The V gene end was trimmed by 6 bases and the J gene end by 3 bases; junction bases not matched to a gene: 7. The CDR3 loop spans 15 amino acids. The CDR3 nucleotides are TGTGCCAGCAGTAGGGGACAGGAGGGCTACAATGAGCAGTTCTTC. It yields the protein CASSRGQEGYNEQFF.

This chain links TRBV6-5 with TRBJ1-5; unclear D gene. Trimming stripped 2 bases from V and 2 bases from J, with 10 bases between. Germline CDR1 reads MNHEY; CDR2 reads SVGAGI. This CDR3 contains 15 residues. The CDR3 protein is CASSYGRDGNQPQHF. CDR3 in DNA: TGTGCCAGCAGTTACGGCAGAGATGGCAATCAGCCCCAGCATTTT.

This sequence joins TRBV5-1 and TRBJ2-2; 10 positions match TRBD2. V lost 5 bases and J lost 4; bases outside the gene matches: 2. The germline V gene encodes CDR1 SGHRS and CDR2 YFSETQ. The CDR3 extends over 14 amino acids. The CDR3 nucleotides read TGCGCCAGCAGGGGACTAGCGTCCACCGGGGAGCTGTTTTTT. Translating it yields CASRGLASTGELFF. Variable domain in full (rest from reference TRBV5-1 and TRBJ2-2): KAGVTQTPRYLIKTRGQQVTLSCSPISGHRSVSWYQQTPGQGLQFLFEYFSETQRNKGNFPGRFSGRQFSNSRSEMNVSTLELGDSALYLCASRGLASTGELFFGEGSRLTVL.

This clone was seen more than once but under ten times. The chain is built from TRBV18 and TRBJ1-1; D might be TRBD1 (6 bases). Per the germline V gene, CDR1 is KGHSH and CDR2 is LQKENI. The CDR3 loop spans 13 amino acids. The ends were cut back, 2 bases at V and 5 bases at J, with 9 bases in the middle. CDR3: CASSPGGLTEAFF. CDR3 DNA: TGTGCCAGCTCACCAGGGGGGCTAACTGAAGCTTTCTTT.

This clone has just a few counts. The V call is TRBV2, the J call TRBJ1-1; D gene ambiguous. The germline gives CDR1 SNHLY, CDR2 FYNNEI. The CDR3 length is 14 residues. Between the trimmed V and J ends, which lost 4 bases and 2 bases, there was a span of 11 bases. CDR3: CASSGRRQNTEAFF. The CDR3 DNA reads as TGTGCCAGCAGTGGACGCCGGCAAAACACTGAAGCTTTCTTT. The whole variable domain, remainder taken from reference TRBV2 and TRBJ1-1, is EPEVTQTPSHQVTQMGQEVILRCVPISNHLYFYWYRQILGQKVEFLVSFYNNEISEKSEIFDDQFSVERPDGSNFTLKIRSTKLEDSAMYFCASSGRRQNTEAFFGQGTRLTVV.

The V gene is TRBV5-1, the J gene TRBJ2-1; D remains ambiguous. Trimming pared 2 bases from V and 8 bases from J, leaving 5 bases between. Germline V gene lookup returns CDR1 SGHRS and CDR2 YFSETQ. This CDR3 has 11 residues. The CDR3 DNA reads TGCGCCAGCAGCTTACGGGATGAGCAGTTCTTC. The encoded protein is CASSLRDEQFF. Based on the CDR3 plus reference TRBV5-1 and TRBJ2-1, the full variable domain is KAGVTQTPRYLIKTRGQQVTLSCSPISGHRSVSWYQQTPGQGLQFLFEYFSETQRNKGNFPGRFSGRQFSNSRSEMNVSTLELGDSALYLCASSLRDEQFFGPGTRLTVL.

This chain links TRBV27 with TRBJ2-7; TRBD1 matches 7 bases. V lost 5 bases and J lost 7; bases outside the gene matches: 5. Germline values: CDR1 MNHEY, CDR2 SMNVEV (reference sequence). The CDR3 contains 12 residues. The CDR3 reads CASSLPDREQYF. As DNA, the CDR3 is TGTGCCAGCAGTCTACCGGACAGGGAGCAGTACTTC.

There are a few counts of this clone. The chain is built from TRBV2 and TRBJ2-7; TRBD1 is a possible D gene (5 bases). The CDR3 extends over 12 amino acids. V was trimmed by 7 bases and J by 3 bases, leaving 10 bases between them. Germline values: CDR1 SNHLY, CDR2 FYNNEI. CDR3 sequence reads: CASKGPHYEQYF. CDR3 in DNA: TGTGCCAGCAAGGGGCCCCACTACGAGCAGTACTTC.

The chain is built from TRBV10-3 and TRBJ1-1; the D gene is possibly TRBD1 (5 bases). Germline values: CDR1 ENHRY, CDR2 SYGVKD. The CDR3 spans 13 residues. The ends were cut back, 9 bases at V and 1 base at J, with 12 bases in the middle. CDR3 coding DNA: TGTGCCATAAACCGGGACGGGAACACTGAAGCTTTCTTT. Amino acids: CAINRDGNTEAFF.

V gene TRBV7-2 combines with J gene TRBJ2-1, with 7 bases identical to TRBD1. V dropped 6 bases and J dropped 0; count of bases not matched to a gene: 5. Looked up from germline, CDR1 is SGHTA and CDR2 is FQGNSA. The CDR3 is 15 residues long. The CDR3 loop reads CASRMTGRSYNEQFF. In DNA, the CDR3 is TGTGCCAGCAGGATGACAGGGCGCTCCTACAATGAGCAGTTCTTC.

Only a few counts were recorded for this clone. The chain recombines TRBV7-2 with TRBJ2-1; D is possibly TRBD1 or TRBD2 (5 bases each). The CDR3 is 14 residues long. Trimming removed 5 bases at V and 4 bases at J, with 12 bases between. Germline V lookup: CDR1 SGHTA, CDR2 FQGNSA. The CDR3 protein is CASSRIGGYNEQFF. Here the CDR3 DNA reads TGTGCCAGCAGCCGAATTGGGGGTTACAATGAGCAGTTCTTC.